This T cell receptor beta chain was obtained from a study of CD8 T cells in Susac syndrome. The CDR3 totals 11 residues. To note about this clonotype: One end of the junction is discordant with germline, which a read error may explain.

A quantity of roughly 0.5 to 1 ug RNA underwent reverse transcription using random hexamers. TCRdb reanalysed the immunoSEQ multiplex PCR reads using MiXCR and keeps one entry per CDR3 protein. Of about 100,000 distinct CDR3 sequences in the sample, 95% were seen once. Material for sequencing was CD8+ T cells from PBMCs. The V and J genes are TRBV12-3 or TRBV12-4 and TRBJ1-2; D is ambiguous. The TCR originated in a human donor with Susac syndrome. CDR3 bases: TGTGCCAGCAGTTCGTCGAGGGCTCCAATCTTC. Its protein product is CASSSSRAPIF.